A selection of T cell receptor beta chains follows, all from one sample in a study of blood T cell repertoires in COVID-19. The protocol was immunoSEQ multiplex PCR, while the TCRdb copy is restricted to in-frame clones and leaves out a portion. The table shows approximately 350,000 clones, with about 90% occurring only once. The sequenced material came from PBMCs or T cells enriched from blood (not recorded which). The receptor source for this set is a woman in her twenties or thirties who had recovered from COVID-19. The CDR3 runs from the conserved cysteine through the conserved F or W. D genes are given only for firm matches. Clone sizes are given selectively: once, few, many, or a class where the clone is expanded.

DNA: TGTGCCAGCAGCTCCGACAGGGGTAACACCATATATTTT
CDR3: CASSSDRGNTIYF
J: TRBJ1-3
V: TRBV11-2
length: 13
size: NA
D: TRBD1

DNA: TGTGCAAGCGACGGGGAGATATATGGCTACACCTTC
CDR3: CASDGEIYGYTF
J: TRBJ1-2
V: TRBV7-9
length: 12
size: NA
D: NA

DNA: TGTGCCAGCAGTGCAGGAAAATATAATTCACCCCTCCACTTT
CDR3: CASSAGKYNSPLHF
J: TRBJ1-6
V: TRBV11-2
length: 14
size: few
D: NA

DNA: TGCGCCAGCAGCTTGGGGTTCAGGGAGGAGGGCTACACCTTC
CDR3: CASSLGFREEGYTF
J: TRBJ1-2
V: TRBV5-1
length: 14
size: NA
D: NA

DNA: TGTGCCAGCAGTTTTAATGGGGCTGGTGGCTACACCTTC
CDR3: CASSFNGAGGYTF
J: TRBJ1-2
V: TRBV12-3/TRBV12-4
length: 13
size: NA
D: NA

DNA: TGTGCCAGCAGTGAACTAGCGGGGCTTCAGTACTTC
CDR3: CASSELAGLQYF
J: TRBJ2-4
V: TRBV2
length: 12
size: NA
D: TRBD2

DNA: TGCGCCAGCAGCTTGACTAGCGGGAGGAGCTTGTACACCGGGGAGCTGTTTTTT
CDR3: CASSLTSGRSLYTGELFF
J: TRBJ2-2
V: TRBV5-1
length: 18
size: NA
D: TRBD2

DNA: TGTGCCAGCAGCTTGGACTCGAGCTATGGCTACACCTTC
CDR3: CASSLDSSYGYTF
J: TRBJ1-2
V: TRBV7-2
length: 13
size: few
D: NA

DNA: TGTGCCAGCTGCCAACAGGTCCCCTATGGCTACACCTTC
CDR3: CASCQQVPYGYTF
J: TRBJ1-2
V: TRBV28
length: 13
size: NA
D: NA

DNA: TGCGCCAGCAGCGAAGGACTAGCGGGAGTCGTGAGTGAGCAGTTCTTC
CDR3: CASSEGLAGVVSEQFF
J: TRBJ2-1
V: TRBV5-1
length: 16
size: NA
D: TRBD2

DNA: TGTGCCAGCTCAGAGGACAGCTATGGCTACACCTTC
CDR3: CASSEDSYGYTF
J: TRBJ1-2
V: TRBV18
length: 12
size: NA
D: NA

DNA: TGTGCCAGCAGTTTTCTTGGTAGTCCGGAGCAGTTCTTC
CDR3: CASSFLGSPEQFF
J: TRBJ2-1
V: TRBV12-3/TRBV12-4
length: 13
size: NA
D: NA

DNA: TGTGCCAGCAGCTTAATTAGGAGTCACGAGCAGTACTTC
CDR3: CASSLIRSHEQYF
J: TRBJ2-7
V: TRBV7-6
length: 13
size: NA
D: NA

DNA: TGTGCCAGCAGTGAGAGCGGGAGGGCCACCGGGGAGCTGTTTTTT
CDR3: CASSESGRATGELFF
J: TRBJ2-2
V: TRBV2
length: 15
size: NA
D: TRBD2

DNA: TGTGCCAGTAATATCCCAGGTGACAAAAACATTCAGTACTTC
CDR3: CASNIPGDKNIQYF
J: TRBJ2-4
V: TRBV19
length: 14
size: NA
D: NA

DNA: TGTGCCAGCAGCACGACTAGCGGGGGCCTCTACGAGCAGTACTTC
CDR3: CASSTTSGGLYEQYF
J: TRBJ2-7
V: TRBV6-6
length: 15
size: NA
D: TRBD2

DNA: TGTGCCAGCAGCAAGGGGGACAGGGGGCGCAAGAACATTCAGTACTTC
CDR3: CASSKGDRGRKNIQYF
J: TRBJ2-4
V: TRBV21-1
length: 16
size: NA
D: NA

DNA: TGTGCCAGCAGCGCACAAAACAGGGACCATGAGCAGTTCTTC
CDR3: CASSAQNRDHEQFF
J: TRBJ2-1
V: TRBV7-9
length: 14
size: NA
D: NA

DNA: TGTGCCAGCTCACCCCCCGGGAGCGGGAGGTACACAGATACGCAGTATTTT
CDR3: CASSPPGSGRYTDTQYF
J: TRBJ2-3
V: TRBV18
length: 17
size: NA
D: TRBD2

DNA: TGTGCCAGCTCACCCGGACTAGCGGGAGGTCTCAATGAGCAGTTCTTC
CDR3: CASSPGLAGGLNEQFF
J: TRBJ2-1
V: TRBV18
length: 16
size: NA
D: TRBD2

DNA: TGTGCCAGCAGCTTAGTTCCCCAGGAGGGATACTACGAGCAGTACTTC
CDR3: CASSLVPQEGYYEQYF
J: TRBJ2-7
V: TRBV7-2
length: 16
size: NA
D: NA

DNA: TGTGCCAGCTCACCTATTCCAGACAGAAACACTGAAGCTTTCTTT
CDR3: CASSPIPDRNTEAFF
J: TRBJ1-1
V: TRBV18
length: 15
size: NA
D: NA

DNA: TGCAGTGCTAGTGCCGACTCAGGGGCAGTGTTGTTTTTT
CDR3: CSASADSGAVLFF
J: TRBJ1-4
V: TRBV20-1
length: 13
size: once
D: NA

DNA: TGTGCCAGCTCACCGAGGGAGGGGAACACTGAAGCTTTCTTT
CDR3: CASSPREGNTEAFF
J: TRBJ1-1
V: TRBV18
length: 14
size: NA
D: NA

DNA: TGCGCCAGCAGCCAAGGCAGGGGGCTAAGCTACGAGCAGTACTTC
CDR3: CASSQGRGLSYEQYF
J: TRBJ2-7
V: TRBV4-1
length: 15
size: NA
D: TRBD1

DNA: TGTGCCAGCAGCTCTTACAGCGGGAACCCCTACGAGCAGTACTTC
CDR3: CASSSYSGNPYEQYF
J: TRBJ2-7
V: TRBV7-9
length: 15
size: NA
D: TRBD2